A single sample is the source of the 31 T cell receptor beta chains below, sequenced in a study of T-cell memory formation after mild COVID-19. TCRdb independently ran MiXCR on the 5' RACE reads; one entry per CDR3 protein. The sample lists 200,000 or so distinct CDR3 sequences, 16% occurring once. Sequences were obtained from PBMCs or a T cell subset sorted from them (not recorded which). Receptor source: an adult woman who had mild COVID-19 (a few samples of this study predate the infection). Cell type and time point are not known.

The V gene is TRBV4-3, the J gene TRBJ2-1, with 7 nucleotides matching TRBD2. This CDR3 is 17 amino acids long. From germline, CDR1 is LGHNA and CDR2 YSLEER. The ends lost 0 bases at V and 7 bases at J; junction bases unmatched: 12. The CDR3 reads CASSQEPSGHKGNEQFF. CDR3 coding DNA: TGCGCCAGCAGCCAAGAACCTAGCGGACATAAAGGGAATGAGCAGTTCTTC.

This clonotype was detected ten times or more. The chain has TRBV7-9 and TRBJ2-6, with a possible D match to TRBD2 (5 bases). V lost 2 bases to trimming and J lost 0 bases, with 5 bases between them. The V gene's germline CDR1 is SEHNR and CDR2 FQNEAQ (reference sequence). The CDR3 loop spans 15 amino acids. CDR3: CASSLRGSGANVLTF. CDR3 bases: TGTGCCAGCAGCTTACGGGGCTCTGGGGCCAACGTCCTGACTTTC.

In its sample, this clonotype was seen a few times. Its ends do not fully match the called genes, so a read error is possible. V is TRBV7-7 and J is TRBJ2-5; D is unresolved. Germline values: CDR1 SSHAT, CDR2 FNYEAQ (reference sequence). This CDR3 has 14 residues. The CDR3 DNA is TGTGCTAGCAGCTTCGCGGTAGGCCAAGAGACCCAGTACTTC. This sequence encodes CASSFAVGQETQYF.

The V and J genes are TRBV5-6 and TRBJ2-1; D may match TRBD1 or TRBD2 (5 bases each). The V and J ends lost 5 bases and 9 bases respectively, with 15 bases between them. This CDR3 has 13 residues. The V gene's germline CDR1 is SGHDT and CDR2 YYEEEE. CDR3 sequence (DNA): TGTGCCAGCAGTCGGGACGGTGGGTTTGAGCAGTTCTTC. The encoded protein is CASSRDGGFEQFF. Combining the CDR3 with reference TRBV5-6 and TRBJ2-1 gives the whole variable domain DAGVTQSPTHLIKTRGQQVTLRCSPKSGHDTVSWYQQALGQGPQFIFQYYEEEERQRGNFPDRFSGHQFPNYSSELNVNALLLGDSALYLCASSRDGGFEQFFGPGTRLTVL.

The chain links TRBV7-9 to TRBJ2-7, with TRBD2 as a possible D gene (6 bases). Germline V gene lookup returns CDR1 SEHNR and CDR2 FQNEAQ (reference sequence). The V gene lost 5 bases and the J gene lost 6 bases, with 20 bases spanning the gap. There are 15 residues in the CDR3. The CDR3 spells CASSPTGLPTGEQYF. CDR3 coding DNA: TGTGCCAGCAGCCCCACGGGACTTCCCACGGGCGAGCAGTACTTC. The full variable domain, rest sourced from reference TRBV7-9 and TRBJ2-7, is DTGVSQNPRHKITKRGQNVTFRCDPISEHNRLYWYRQTLGQGPEFLTYFQNEAQLEKSRLLSDRFSAERPKGSFSTLEIQRTEQGDSAMYLCASSPTGLPTGEQYFGPGTRLTVT.

This clonotype was counted between two and nine times. This CDR3 reads CSARAPLAYIQYF. Written as DNA, the CDR3 is TGCAGTGCTAGAGCCCCGCTAGCTTACATTCAGTACTTC. The rearrangement links TRBV20-1 to TRBJ2-4; D may be TRBD2 (5 bases). Trimming took 1 base from V and 8 from J, leaving 12 bases between them. The CDR3 runs to 13 residues. Germline V gives CDR1 DFQATT, CDR2 SNEGSKA (reference sequence).

This clonotype was observed a few times. The chain recombines TRBV7-2 with TRBJ2-7; 7 bases map to TRBD2. The trim removed 4 bases at V and 5 bases at J, leaving 8 bases unmatched. Per the germline V gene, CDR1 is SGHTA and CDR2 is FQGNSA. The CDR3 runs to 14 residues. CDR3 protein: CASSSPLTSNEQYF. The CDR3, as DNA: TGTGCCAGCAGCTCACCCCTGACTAGCAACGAGCAGTACTTC.

The genes are TRBV20-1 and TRBJ1-4; possibly TRBD1 for D (6 bases). The V end lost 5 bases, the J end lost 7 bases, and 11 bases lay between the germline ends. Germline values: CDR1 DFQATT, CDR2 SNEGSKA (reference sequence). This CDR3 has 12 residues. CDR3 sequence: CSASVGGEKLFF. The DNA for the CDR3 is TGCAGTGCTTCCGTAGGGGGTGAAAAACTGTTTTTT.

The chain is built from TRBV12-3 or TRBV12-4 and TRBJ2-1; either TRBD1 or TRBD2 may fit D (5 bases each). Trimming left V 0 bases short and J 5 bases short, with 11 bases between. The CDR3 contains 15 residues. CDR3: CASSLAGAFNNEQFF. The DNA for the CDR3 is TGTGCCAGCAGTTTAGCCGGGGCGTTCAACAATGAGCAGTTCTTC.

This clonotype was recorded at least ten times. The rearrangement uses TRBV18 and TRBJ1-1; tentative D call: TRBD1 (5 bases). V was pared by 3 bases and J by 4 bases, with 12 bases between. This CDR3 comprises 14 residues. The V gene's germline CDR1 is KGHSH and CDR2 LQKENI. The CDR3 DNA reads as TGTGCCAGCTCACCCGACAGTGTGGCCACTGAAGCTTTCTTT. Its translation is CASSPDSVATEAFF.

The chain uses TRBV7-9 and TRBJ2-1; a possible D gene is TRBD1 (6 bases). Trimming took off 0 bases at V and 6 bases at J, with 21 bases between the two ends. The CDR3 loop spans 18 amino acids. Germline CDR1 SEHNR, CDR2 FQNEAQ (reference sequence). The CDR3: CASSLAISTGQKSNEQFF. CDR3 sequence (DNA): TGTGCCAGCAGCTTAGCGATTTCGACAGGCCAGAAGTCCAATGAGCAGTTCTTC.

This clonotype has a handful of counts. The rearrangement joins TRBV12-3 or TRBV12-4 to TRBJ2-6; D is unresolved. The ends were cut back, 3 bases at V and 3 bases at J, with 21 bases in the middle. This CDR3 contains 19 residues. The chain's CDR3 is CASSFGRGRPSDGANVLTF. CDR3 sequence (DNA): TGTGCCAGCAGTTTTGGAAGAGGCAGGCCCTCGGATGGGGCCAACGTCCTGACTTTC.

The chain employs TRBV20-1 and TRBJ1-5; 9 bases map to TRBD1. CDR3 length: 13 amino acids. V trimming: 4 bases; J trimming: 5 bases; junction bases outside the gene matches: 3. Germline CDR1 is DFQATT and CDR2 is SNEGSKA (reference sequence). The CDR3 DNA follows: TGCAGTGCTAAAGGGACAGGGTATCAGCCCCAGCATTTT. Translated: CSAKGTGYQPQHF.

This clonotype was seen just once. The CDR3 here is CASSQVWQLDNEQFF. The CDR3 bases are TGCGCCAGCAGCCAAGTTTGGCAACTGGACAATGAGCAGTTCTTC. The chain links TRBV4-3 to TRBJ2-1; the D is unclear. Trimming stripped 1 base from V and 5 bases from J, with 12 bases between. The germline V gene encodes CDR1 LGHNA and CDR2 YSLEER. The CDR3 extends over 15 amino acids.

This clonotype was counted between two and nine times. This rearrangement joins TRBV24-1 to TRBJ2-1; D not resolved. The germline V gene has CDR1 KGHDR and CDR2 SFDVKD. This CDR3 contains 14 residues. V was clipped by 4 bases and J by 4 bases, with 10 bases between them. The CDR3 DNA follows: TGTGCCACCAGTGACCTGCACGGGTACAATGAGCAGTTCTTC. This codes for CATSDLHGYNEQFF.

This clonotype has only one observation. The chain joins TRBV10-2 to TRBJ2-7; the D is unclear. Germline assignment: CDR1 WSHSY and CDR2 SAAADI. The CDR3 runs 11 residues. V was shortened by 3 bases and J by 3 bases, with 3 bases between the two germline ends. This CDR3 reads CASSDNYEQYF. The DNA for the CDR3 is TGCGCCAGCAGTGACAACTACGAGCAGTACTTC.

This clonotype was detected only a few times. The chain has TRBV5-1 and TRBJ1-1; D is unresolved. There are 15 residues in the CDR3. Per the germline V gene, CDR1 is SGHRS and CDR2 is YFSETQ. V lost 0 bases and J 3 bases, leaving 12 bases between the germline ends. The CDR3 is CASSLAGSGHTEAFF. CDR3 sequence (DNA): TGCGCCAGCAGCTTGGCCGGTTCTGGCCACACTGAAGCTTTCTTT.

This clonotype was counted only a few times. V gene TRBV7-3 combines with J gene TRBJ2-2; D might be TRBD2 (6 bases). The ends were cut back, 2 bases at V and 2 bases at J, with 12 bases in the middle. Per the germline V gene, CDR1 is SGHTA and CDR2 is FQGTGA. This CDR3 is built from 16 residues. The CDR3 region is CASSLPSGPNTGELFF. CDR3 nucleotide sequence: TGTGCCAGCAGCTTACCGAGCGGGCCCAACACCGGGGAGCTGTTTTTT.

V and J are TRBV7-9 and TRBJ2-1, with TRBD1 as a possible D gene (5 bases). The CDR3 consists of 14 residues. Per germline, CDR1 SEHNR and CDR2 FQNEAQ (reference sequence). Trimming shortened V by 1 base and J by 7 bases, and 11 bases separated the two germline ends. CDR3 nucleotides: TGTGCCAGCAGCTTAGTCATAAGGGGAAATGAGCAGTTCTTC. This encodes CASSLVIRGNEQFF.

This clonotype was seen only a few times. The rearrangement uses TRBV6-5 and TRBJ2-7, with TRBD1 as a possible D gene (5 bases). V shed 1 base and J shed 6 bases, with 10 bases lying between them. This CDR3 region has 13 residues. Germline values: CDR1 MNHEY, CDR2 SVGAGI. The CDR3: CASSYFRGTEQYF. CDR3 nucleotide sequence: TGTGCCAGCAGTTACTTTAGGGGTACCGAGCAGTACTTC.

This clonotype came up a few times. V and J are TRBV20-1 and TRBJ2-1, with D unresolved. Germline CDR1 is DFQATT and CDR2 is SNEGSKA (reference sequence). Trimming removed 2 bases from V and 5 bases from J, with 7 bases in between. The CDR3 runs 12 residues. The CDR3, as DNA: TGCAGTGCTAGACGGCGGAACAATGAGCAGTTCTTC. Its translation is CSARRRNNEQFF.

The V gene is TRBV20-1, the J gene TRBJ2-2; a possible D gene is TRBD2 (5 bases). Trimming took 6 bases from V and 6 from J, leaving 14 bases between them. The CDR3 runs to 13 residues. Germline lookup yields CDR1 DFQATT and CDR2 SNEGSKA (reference sequence). This chain's CDR3 is CSAAQRVSGELFF. CDR3 sequence (DNA): TGCAGTGCCGCGCAGAGGGTTTCCGGGGAGCTGTTTTTT.

This clonotype was detected a few times. The chain has TRBV6-5 and TRBJ1-4; 7 nucleotides line up with TRBD1. V gave up 5 bases and J gave up 4 bases; unmatched junction bases: 7. This CDR3 is 15 amino acids long. Looked up from germline, CDR1 is MNHEY and CDR2 is SVGAGI. The CDR3: CASSPRQGLNEKLFF. In DNA form, the CDR3 reads TGTGCCAGCAGTCCGCGACAGGGACTTAATGAAAAACTGTTTTTT.

This clonotype came up a few times. The chain recombines TRBV5-4 with TRBJ2-5, with 9 positions matching TRBD1. The CDR3 is 16 residues long. Germline values: CDR1 SGHNT, CDR2 YYREEE (reference sequence). The ends lost 5 bases at V and 3 bases at J; junction bases unmatched: 11. The CDR3 DNA reads TGTGCCAGCAGGGCAGGCCTACAGGGGGCGGAAGAGACCCAGTACTTC. Its translation is CASRAGLQGAEETQYF.

The chain is built from TRBV4-1 and TRBJ2-3; D not resolved. The CDR3 sequence is 16 residues long. V was trimmed by 2 bases and J by 1 base, leaving 13 bases between them. Germline CDR1 is MGHRA and CDR2 is YSYEKL. The CDR3 nucleotides read TGCGCCAGCAGCCAACCGAGTAACGCCGGCACAGATACGCAGTATTTT. It encodes CASSQPSNAGTDTQYF.

This clonotype was counted a few times. The chain couples TRBV5-1 to TRBJ2-1; the D gene could be TRBD1 or TRBD2 (6 bases each). Trimming cost V 2 bases and J 2 bases, with 11 bases left between them. Germline V gene sequence: CDR1 SGHRS, CDR2 YFSETQ. The CDR3 contains 15 residues. CDR3 sequence reads: CASSFEGEAYNEQFF. The CDR3 coding sequence is TGCGCCAGCAGCTTTGAGGGGGAGGCCTACAATGAGCAGTTCTTC. The full variable domain, with the rest looked up from reference TRBV5-1 and TRBJ2-1, is KAGVTQTPRYLIKTRGQQVTLSCSPISGHRSVSWYQQTPGQGLQFLFEYFSETQRNKGNFPGRFSGRQFSNSRSEMNVSTLELGDSALYLCASSFEGEAYNEQFFGPGTRLTVL.

V and J are TRBV5-1 and TRBJ1-2, with a tentative D call TRBD1 (5 bases). CDR1 SGHRS and CDR2 YFSETQ come from the germline V gene. V gave up 3 bases and J gave up 3 bases, with 12 bases separating them. CDR3 length: 14 residues. CDR3 DNA: TGCGCCAGCAGCTCTACTGGGACGGACTATGGCTACACCTTC. Residues: CASSSTGTDYGYTF.

This clonotype has only a few counts. This rearrangement joins TRBV6-5 to TRBJ1-5; no clear D gene. CDR3 length equals 15 residues. V was clipped by 0 bases and J by 10 bases, with 16 bases between them. The germline CDR1 and CDR2 sequences are MNHEY and SVGAGI. CDR3 sequence reads: CASSYSGPGISPQHF. In nucleotides, the CDR3 is TGTGCCAGCAGTTACTCCGGACCGGGAATCAGCCCCCAGCATTTT.

The chain combines TRBV5-1 with TRBJ1-2, with TRBD1 matching over 9 bases. The germline V gene encodes CDR1 SGHRS and CDR2 YFSETQ. The CDR3 has 13 residues. Trimming at V came to 4 bases and at J to 5 bases, leaving 3 bases not matched to a gene. The CDR3 region is CASSEQGAYGYTF. The CDR3 DNA is TGCGCCAGCAGCGAACAGGGGGCTTATGGCTACACCTTC.

This clonotype showed up just a few times. The chain links TRBV6-5 to TRBJ1-1, with 8 bases that match TRBD1. This CDR3 comprises 15 residues. In germline, CDR1 is MNHEY, CDR2 SVGAGI. Trimming took 5 bases from V and 0 from J; bases not matched to a gene: 5. Here the CDR3 reads CASSRIQGVNTEAFF. The CDR3 DNA is TGTGCCAGCAGTAGAATACAGGGGGTGAACACTGAAGCTTTCTTT.

This chain links TRBV12-3 or TRBV12-4 with TRBJ1-1; no clear D gene. V was pared by 6 bases and J by 7 bases, with 12 bases between. The CDR3 is 12 residues long. The CDR3: CASSLTFGEAFF. CDR3 DNA sequence: TGTGCCAGCAGCCTCACGTTTGGTGAAGCTTTCTTT.